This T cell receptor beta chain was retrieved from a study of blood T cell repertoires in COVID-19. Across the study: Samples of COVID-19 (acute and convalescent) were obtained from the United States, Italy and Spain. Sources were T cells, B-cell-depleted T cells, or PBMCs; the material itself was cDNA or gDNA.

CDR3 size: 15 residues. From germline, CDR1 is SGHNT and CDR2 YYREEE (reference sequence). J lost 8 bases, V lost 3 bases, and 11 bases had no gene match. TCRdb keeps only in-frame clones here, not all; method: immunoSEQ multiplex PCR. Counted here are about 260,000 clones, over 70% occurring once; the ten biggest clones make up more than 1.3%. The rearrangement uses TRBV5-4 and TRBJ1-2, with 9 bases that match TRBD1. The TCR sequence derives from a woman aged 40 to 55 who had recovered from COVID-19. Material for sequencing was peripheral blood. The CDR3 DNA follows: TGTGCCAGCAGCTCCGGACAGGGGTGGGGTTCCGGCTACACCTTC. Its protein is CASSSGQGWGSGYTF.